The 27 T cell receptor beta chains below were found in one sample sequenced in a study of blood T cell repertoires in COVID-19. Using immunoSEQ multiplex PCR, the repertoire was profiled, and TCRdb retains in-frame clones only, with some absent. The data contain under 250,000 clones, over 60% of them singletons. Sequenced sample: peripheral blood. These receptors were obtained from a woman in her 70s with acute or convalescent COVID-19.

The rearrangement uses TRBV6-1 and TRBJ1-1; D unresolved. Germline CDR1 MNHNS, CDR2 SASEGT. Trimming pared 3 bases from V and 0 bases from J, leaving 11 bases between. CDR3 length: 15 residues. This CDR3 is CASSEFHGVNTEAFF. Here the CDR3 DNA reads TGTGCCAGCAGTGAGTTCCACGGGGTGAACACTGAAGCTTTCTTT.

The chain combines TRBV28 with TRBJ1-2; possible D gene TRBD1, 6 bases. Trimming left V 6 bases short and J 5 bases short, with 13 bases between. Germline V gene lookup returns CDR1 MDHEN and CDR2 SYDVKM. The CDR3 is 13 residues long. CDR3: CASRPSGVYGYTF. The CDR3 coding sequence is TGTGCCAGCAGGCCCTCAGGGGTTTATGGCTACACCTTC.

V usage is TRBV19 and J usage is TRBJ2-3; the match to TRBD2 covers 10 bases. The V segment lost 6 bases and the J segment 0 bases; nucleotides outside the gene matches: 6. Germline CDR1 and CDR2: LNHDA and SQIVND (reference sequence). The CDR3 has 16 residues. As DNA, the CDR3 is TGTGCCAGTAGCTCCGGGACTAGCGTTAGCACAGATACGCAGTATTTT. Its protein product is CASSSGTSVSTDTQYF.

The chain joins TRBV28 to TRBJ1-2, with TRBD1 identical over 9 bases. CDR1 MDHEN and CDR2 SYDVKM come from the germline V gene. V dropped 6 bases and J dropped 7; count of bases not matched to a gene: 9. This CDR3 has 14 amino acids. In DNA form, the CDR3 reads TGTGCCAGCAGGGTACCACAGGGGGCGGGTGGCTACACCTTC. Encoded protein: CASRVPQGAGGYTF.

CDR3 bases: TGTGCCAGCAGCATCAGGAACTCCTACGAGCAGTACTTC. Its protein product is CASSIRNSYEQYF. This chain joins TRBV3-1 (or the pseudogene TRBV3-2) and TRBJ2-7; D is ambiguous. Germline CDR1 is LGHDT and CDR2 is YNNKEL (reference sequence). V lost 5 bases and J lost 0, with 8 bases in between. The CDR3 is 13 amino acids.

The chain employs TRBV15 and TRBJ1-1; D call uncertain. V was clipped by 5 bases and J by 11 bases, with 15 bases between them. There are 12 residues in the CDR3. Germline V gene data show CDR1 as LNHNV and CDR2 as YYDKDF (reference sequence). CDR3 sequence (DNA): TGTGCCACCAGCGGCTCCTCACTCAGGGCTTTCTTT. Protein product: CATSGSSLRAFF.

J is TRBJ2-1 and V is TRBV4-1, with 7 positions matching TRBD2. Germline V gene lookup returns CDR1 MGHRA and CDR2 YSYEKL. The CDR3 runs 15 residues. V dropped 4 bases and J dropped 4; count of bases not matched to a gene: 7. The CDR3 reads CASSPLAEKYNEQFF. CDR3 in DNA: TGCGCCAGCAGCCCGCTAGCGGAGAAATACAATGAGCAGTTCTTC.

The rearrangement joins TRBV9 to TRBJ2-2; 9 bases line up with TRBD1. The length of the CDR3 is 16 residues. Germline CDR1 is SGDLS and CDR2 is YYNGEE. V lost 4 bases to trimming and J lost 5 bases; unmatched junction nucleotides: 9. This chain's CDR3 is CASSPTQGARTGELFF. Here the CDR3 DNA reads TGTGCCAGCAGCCCGACACAGGGGGCGCGAACCGGGGAGCTGTTTTTT.

The J gene is TRBJ1-1, the V gene TRBV28, with 11 positions matching TRBD1. Trimming removed 3 bases from V and 1 base from J; junction bases left unmatched: 4. The CDR3 is made up of 16 amino acids. Germline assignment: CDR1 MDHEN and CDR2 SYDVKM. This CDR3 reads CASSFGQGARNTEAFF. CDR3 sequence (DNA): TGTGCCAGCAGTTTCGGACAGGGGGCTAGGAACACTGAAGCTTTCTTT.

In this sample, this clone turned up a few times. This chain uses TRBV9 with TRBJ2-2; maybe TRBD1 (5 bases). CDR1 is SGDLS and CDR2 is YYNGEE in the germline V gene. The V and J ends lost 0 bases and 0 bases respectively, with 6 bases between them. CDR3 length: 15 amino acids. For the CDR3, the DNA is TGTGCCAGCAGCGTAGTGACAGCGAACACCGGGGAGCTGTTTTTT. This translates into CASSVVTANTGELFF.

V is TRBV6-2 or TRBV6-3 and J is TRBJ2-1; D is undetermined. CDR1 and CDR2 (germline): MNHEY, SVGEGT. Trimming removed 5 bases at V and 14 bases at J, with 16 bases between. The CDR3 sequence is 12 residues long. CDR3 sequence reads: CASSDPATSEFF. Written as DNA, the CDR3 is TGTGCCAGCAGTGATCCCGCTACCTCTGAGTTCTTC.

The chain has TRBV7-9 and TRBJ2-1, with TRBD2 matching over 9 bases. From germline, CDR1 is SEHNR and CDR2 FQNEAQ (reference sequence). The CDR3 is made up of 15 amino acids. Trimming removed 8 bases from V and 8 bases from J; junction bases left unmatched: 13. The CDR3 sequence is CASGDLQREVDEQFF. The CDR3 nucleotides are TGTGCCAGCGGTGACTTGCAGCGGGAGGTCGATGAGCAGTTCTTC.

This chain links TRBV20-1 with TRBJ2-4; 11 nucleotides agree with TRBD2. The germline V gene encodes CDR1 DFQATT and CDR2 SNEGSKA (reference sequence). The ends lost 3 bases at V and 3 bases at J; junction bases unmatched: 10. CDR3 size: 17 residues. CDR3 sequence (DNA): TGCAGTGCTAGTGAACTAGCGGGAGAGTGGGACAAAAACATTCAGTACTTC. Translating gives CSASELAGEWDKNIQYF.

The J gene is TRBJ2-3, the V gene TRBV5-5, with D uncertain. The germline V and J ends were trimmed by 0 bases and 5 bases, with 4 bases remaining between them. The CDR3 covers 12 residues. Germline values: CDR1 SGHKS, CDR2 YYEKEE (reference sequence). CDR3 DNA: TGTGCCAGCAGCTTGGGAGAAGATACGCAGTATTTT. Translating it yields CASSLGEDTQYF. The whole variable domain, filled in from reference TRBV5-5 and TRBJ2-3, reads DAGVTQSPTHLIKTRGQQVTLRCSPISGHKSVSWYQQVLGQGPQFIFQYYEKEERGRGNFPDRFSARQFPNYSSELNVNALLLGDSALYLCASSLGEDTQYFGPGTRLTVL.

The genes are TRBV28 and TRBJ2-6; no clear D. This CDR3 has 15 residues. V was cut by 3 bases and J by 2 bases, with 8 bases left in between. Germline loops: CDR1 MDHEN, CDR2 SYDVKM. The CDR3 sequence is CASSLSGPGANVLTF. DNA of the CDR3: TGTGCCAGCAGTTTGTCTGGGCCTGGGGCCAACGTCCTGACTTTC.

This clone came up once. J is TRBJ1-4 and V is TRBV30, with TRBD1 identical over 11 bases. Germline loops: CDR1 GTSNPN, CDR2 SVGIG (reference sequence). V dropped 0 bases and J dropped 8; count of bases not matched to a gene: 17. The CDR3 runs 19 residues. The CDR3 nucleotides are TGTGCCTGGAGTGTACCGTTCCTGGGGACAGGGGGAGTAAAGGAAAAACTGTTTTTT. Translated: CAWSVPFLGTGGVKEKLFF.

The rearrangement links TRBV19 to TRBJ1-5; TRBD1 aligns across 9 bases. Looked up from germline, CDR1 is LNHDA and CDR2 is SQIVND (reference sequence). V dropped 4 bases and J dropped 7; count of bases not matched to a gene: 5. The CDR3 totals 14 residues. CDR3 coding DNA: TGTGCCAGTAGTACAGGGACAGGGTACCAGCCCCAGCATTTT. This translates into CASSTGTGYQPQHF.

This clone was seen a few times. The genes are TRBV2 and TRBJ1-2; D call uncertain. CDR1 SNHLY and CDR2 FYNNEI come from the germline V gene. This CDR3 has 11 residues. V dropped 11 bases and J dropped 3 bases, with 10 bases sitting between them. The CDR3 here is CASVRDYGYTF. The CDR3 DNA follows: TGTGCCTCAGTTCGGGACTATGGCTACACCTTC.

This clone was observed a single time. This chain links TRBV18 with TRBJ2-3; TRBD1 matches 11 bases. This CDR3 contains 15 residues. Germline V gene sequence: CDR1 KGHSH, CDR2 LQKENI. Germline trimming cut 3 bases from V and 3 bases from J; bases unmatched to any gene: 2. CDR3 amino acids: CASSPGQGGTDTQYF. The DNA for the CDR3 is TGTGCCAGCTCACCGGGACAGGGGGGAACAGATACGCAGTATTTT.

This clone was seen once. The J gene is TRBJ2-5, the V gene TRBV11-2, with 7 bases lining up with TRBD2. Unmatched junction bases numbered 5, after V lost 5 bases and J lost 2 bases. The CDR3 totals 14 residues. Germline V CDR1 and CDR2: SGHAT, FQNNGV. CDR3 DNA: TGTGCCAGCAGCGTCGGGAGGACTCAAGAGACCCAGTACTTC. Protein: CASSVGRTQETQYF.

This chain joins TRBV30 and TRBJ2-5, with TRBD2 matching 7 bases. The V segment lost 2 bases and the J segment 5 bases; nucleotides outside the gene matches: 8. Germline CDR1 reads GTSNPN; CDR2 reads SVGIG (reference sequence). The CDR3 is 14 amino acids. The CDR3 is CAWSKASGTETQYF. As DNA, the CDR3 is TGTGCCTGGAGTAAGGCTAGCGGAACGGAGACCCAGTACTTC.

J is TRBJ1-3 and V is TRBV19; unclear D gene. V was clipped by 7 bases and J by 1 base, with 11 bases between them. The CDR3 is made up of 14 amino acids. Germline CDR1 is LNHDA and CDR2 is SQIVND (reference sequence). CDR3 nucleotides: TGTGCCAGTAAGGAGGGTTATTCTGGAAACACCATATATTTT. Translated: CASKEGYSGNTIYF.

The chain combines TRBV28 with TRBJ2-5, with 9 bases fitting TRBD1. This CDR3 comprises 16 residues. CDR1 is MDHEN, CDR2 SYDVKM, per germline. The V and J ends lost 4 bases and 3 bases, in that order; junction bases with no gene match: 9. The CDR3 sequence: CASSYGTGNQEETQYF. The CDR3 DNA is TGTGCCAGCAGTTACGGGACAGGGAACCAAGAAGAGACCCAGTACTTC.

This sequence joins TRBV7-9 and TRBJ2-2; D might be TRBD2 (6 bases). The CDR3 extends over 14 amino acids. The V end was cut by 7 bases, the J end by 3 bases, with 12 bases between. Germline CDR1 is SEHNR and CDR2 is FQNEAQ (reference sequence). CDR3 DNA sequence: TGTGCCAGCACCCAAGGAGGGTACACCGGGGAGCTGTTTTTT. It yields the protein CASTQGGYTGELFF. The full variable domain, its missing parts supplied by reference TRBV7-9 and TRBJ2-2, is DTGVSQNPRHKITKRGQNVTFRCDPISEHNRLYWYRQTLGQGPEFLTYFQNEAQLEKSRLLSDRFSAERPKGSFSTLEIQRTEQGDSAMYLCASTQGGYTGELFFGEGSRLTVL.

The table lists this clone with a few counts. The V call is TRBV18, the J call TRBJ1-5; 9 bases agree with TRBD1. Per germline, CDR1 KGHSH and CDR2 LQKENI. CDR3 size: 14 residues. V lost 5 bases to trimming and J lost 4 bases; unmatched junction nucleotides: 3. In nucleotides, the CDR3 is TGTGCCAGCTCATCCGGGACAGGGAATCAGCCCCAGCATTTT. Translation: CASSSGTGNQPQHF.

This chain connects TRBV6-5 to TRBJ2-2, with TRBD1 as a possible D gene (5 bases). This CDR3 spans 13 amino acids. CDR1 and CDR2 from the germline V gene are MNHEY and SVGAGI. V gave up 5 bases and J gave up 4 bases, with 8 bases separating them. The CDR3 nucleotides read TGTGCCAGCAGTAGGGGAATCACCGGGGAGCTGTTTTTT. Its protein is CASSRGITGELFF.

The chain uses TRBV10-2 and TRBJ2-1; D perhaps matches TRBD2 (5 bases). The CDR3 contains 13 residues. With 6 bases removed from V and 4 bases from J, the gap between germline ends came to 10 bases. Germline loops: CDR1 WSHSY, CDR2 SAAADI. The CDR3 is CASRDSSYNEQFF. CDR3 nucleotides: TGCGCCAGCAGGGACTCTTCGTACAATGAGCAGTTCTTC.